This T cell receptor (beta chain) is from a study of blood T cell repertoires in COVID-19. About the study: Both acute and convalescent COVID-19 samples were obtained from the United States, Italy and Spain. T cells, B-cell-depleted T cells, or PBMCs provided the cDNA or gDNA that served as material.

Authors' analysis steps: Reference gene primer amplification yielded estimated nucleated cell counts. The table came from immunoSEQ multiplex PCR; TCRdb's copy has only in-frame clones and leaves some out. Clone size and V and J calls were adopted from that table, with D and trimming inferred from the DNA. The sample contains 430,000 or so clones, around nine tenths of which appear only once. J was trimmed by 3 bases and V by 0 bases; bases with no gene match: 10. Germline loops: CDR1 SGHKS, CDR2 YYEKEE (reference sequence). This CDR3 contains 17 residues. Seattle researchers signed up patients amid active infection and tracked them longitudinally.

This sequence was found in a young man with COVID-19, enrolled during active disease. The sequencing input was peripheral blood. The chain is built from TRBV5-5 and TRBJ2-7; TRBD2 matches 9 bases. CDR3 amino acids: CASSLGLAGERGYEQYF. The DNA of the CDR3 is TGTGCCAGCAGCTTGGGGTTAGCGGGGGAACGGGGCTACGAGCAGTACTTC.